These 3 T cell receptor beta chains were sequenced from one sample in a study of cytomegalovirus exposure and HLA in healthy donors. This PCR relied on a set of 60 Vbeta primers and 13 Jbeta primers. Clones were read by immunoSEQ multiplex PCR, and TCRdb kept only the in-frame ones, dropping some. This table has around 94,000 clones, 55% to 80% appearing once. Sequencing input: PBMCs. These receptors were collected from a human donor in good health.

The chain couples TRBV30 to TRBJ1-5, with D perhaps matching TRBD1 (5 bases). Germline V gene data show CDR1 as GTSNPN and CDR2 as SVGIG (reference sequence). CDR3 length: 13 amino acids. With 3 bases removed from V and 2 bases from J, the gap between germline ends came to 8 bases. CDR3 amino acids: CAWSPQGNQPQHF. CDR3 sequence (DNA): TGTGCCTGGAGCCCACAGGGCAATCAGCCCCAGCATTTT.

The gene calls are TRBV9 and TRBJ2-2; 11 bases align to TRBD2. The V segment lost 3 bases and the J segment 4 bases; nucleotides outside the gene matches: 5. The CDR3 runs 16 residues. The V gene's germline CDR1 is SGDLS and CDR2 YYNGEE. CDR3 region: CASSATLAGVTGELFF. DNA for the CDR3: TGTGCCAGCAGCGCCACACTAGCGGGAGTCACCGGGGAGCTGTTTTTT.

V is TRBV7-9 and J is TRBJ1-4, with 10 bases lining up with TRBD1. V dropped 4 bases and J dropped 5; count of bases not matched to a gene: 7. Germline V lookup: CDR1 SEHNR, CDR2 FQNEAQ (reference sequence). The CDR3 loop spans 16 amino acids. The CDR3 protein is CASSSSPGQGNEKLFF. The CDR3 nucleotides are TGTGCCAGCAGCTCGAGCCCGGGACAGGGGAATGAAAAACTGTTTTTT.